This T cell receptor (beta chain) was sequenced for a study of cytomegalovirus exposure and HLA in healthy donors. CDR3 length: 15 amino acids. The germline CDR1 and CDR2 sequences are SGHVS and FQNEAQ. The V end lost 2 bases, the J end lost 0 bases, and 11 bases lay between the germline ends. This clone has just a few counts. Antigen: not known. Points from the study as a whole: Later, an analysis found that TCR clusters from the first cohort tended to co-occur in the roughly 120 validation repertoires.

The assay was immunoSEQ multiplex PCR, and TCRdb's table has in-frame clones only and misses some. The repertoire holds around 150,000 clones, with about 89% as singletons. Sequencing used PBMCs. This receptor was identified in a woman between 18 and 29 years old in good health and CMV-seropositive. The V gene is TRBV7-8, the J gene TRBJ2-7, with D tentatively TRBD1 (6 bases). DNA for the CDR3: TGTGCCAGCAGCTTACAGGGGAAGAGCTCCTACGAGCAGTACTTC. Its protein product is CASSLQGKSSYEQYF.